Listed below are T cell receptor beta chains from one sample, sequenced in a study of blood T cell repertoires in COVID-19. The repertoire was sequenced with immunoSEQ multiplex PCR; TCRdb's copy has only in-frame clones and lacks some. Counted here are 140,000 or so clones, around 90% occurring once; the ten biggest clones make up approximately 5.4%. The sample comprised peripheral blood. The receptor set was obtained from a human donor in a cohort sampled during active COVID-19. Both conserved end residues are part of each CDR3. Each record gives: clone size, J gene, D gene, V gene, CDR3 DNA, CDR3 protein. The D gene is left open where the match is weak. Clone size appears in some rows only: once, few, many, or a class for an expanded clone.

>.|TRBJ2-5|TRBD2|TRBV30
TGTGCCTGGAGTGTACGGGGGAGGGCCAGACGAGAGACCCAGTACTTC
CAWSVRGRARRETQYF
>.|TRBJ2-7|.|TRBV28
TGTGCCAGCAACTCCTTGGACATCCCGCCTTACGAGCAGTACTTC
CASNSLDIPPYEQYF
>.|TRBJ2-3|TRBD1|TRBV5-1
TGCGCCAGCAGCTTCCGGGACAGGGTTTCAGATACGCAGTATTTT
CASSFRDRVSDTQYF
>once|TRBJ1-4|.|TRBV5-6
TGTGCCAGCAGCTCAGGGGCAACTAATGAAAAACTGTTTTTT
CASSSGATNEKLFF
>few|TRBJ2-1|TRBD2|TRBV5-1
TGCGCCAGCAGCTCACTAGCGGGTACCTACAATGAGCAGTTCTTC
CASSSLAGTYNEQFF
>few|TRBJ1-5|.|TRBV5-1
TGCGCCAGCAGCTTGGGAGGGCTCGAGCCCCAGCATTTT
CASSLGGLEPQHF
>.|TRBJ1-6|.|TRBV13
TGTGCCAGCAGCTTAGGTGGAGGGGCCACTTATAATTCACCCCTCCACTTT
CASSLGGGATYNSPLHF
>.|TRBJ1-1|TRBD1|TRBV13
TGTGCCAGCAGCTCGTTCGGGACAGGGAACACTGAAGCTTTCTTT
CASSSFGTGNTEAFF
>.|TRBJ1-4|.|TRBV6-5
TGTGCCAGCAACGGGGGGCCTGGAGAAAAACTGTTTTTT
CASNGGPGEKLFF
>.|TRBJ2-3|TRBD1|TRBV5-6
TGTGCCAGCAGCCGAATAACAGGGGGCGCAGATACGCAGTATTTT
CASSRITGGADTQYF
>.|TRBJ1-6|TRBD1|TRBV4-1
TGCGCCAGCAGCCAACGGACAGGGTCGGGGGATTCACCCCTCCACTTT
CASSQRTGSGDSPLHF
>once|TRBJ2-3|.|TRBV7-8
TGTGCCAGCAGCTTGTGGGCCACAGATACGCAGTATTTT
CASSLWATDTQYF
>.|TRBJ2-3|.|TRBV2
TGTGCCAGCAGTGAGGCTAGCGCCAGCACAGATACGCAGTATTTT
CASSEASASTDTQYF
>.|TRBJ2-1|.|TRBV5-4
TGTGCCAGCAGCTTGGGTAGCTCAAACTCCTACAATGAGCAGTTCTTC
CASSLGSSNSYNEQFF
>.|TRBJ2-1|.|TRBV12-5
TGTGCTAGTGGGTCCCCGGGGTACCTCTCCTACAATGAGCAGTTCTTC
CASGSPGYLSYNEQFF
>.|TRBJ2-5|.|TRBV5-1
TGCGCCAGCAGCTTGGCACAGTACCAAGAGACCCAGTACTTC
CASSLAQYQETQYF
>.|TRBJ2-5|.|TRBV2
TGTGCCAGAGGGGGGGGCCTGAAAGAGACCCAGTACTTC
CARGGGLKETQYF
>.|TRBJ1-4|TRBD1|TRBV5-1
TGCGCCAGCAGCTTGGGACAGGGAGGACTTGAAAAACTGTTTTTT
CASSLGQGGLEKLFF
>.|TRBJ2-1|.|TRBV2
TGTGCCAGCACCGCGGCGAGATACAATGAGCAGTTCTTC
CASTAARYNEQFF
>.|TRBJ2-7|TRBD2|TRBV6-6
TGTGCCAGCAGTTACGGGGTTGGGACTAGCACATACGAGCAGTACTTC
CASSYGVGTSTYEQYF
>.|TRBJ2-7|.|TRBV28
TGTGCCAGCAGTTTTTCCGACAGTTTAAACTCTCTCGAGCAGTACTTC
CASSFSDSLNSLEQYF
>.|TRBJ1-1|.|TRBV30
TGTGCCTGGAGTGGTGGAACGGGCACTGAAGCTTTCTTT
CAWSGGTGTEAFF
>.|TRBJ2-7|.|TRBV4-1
TGCGCCAGCAGCCCAGCTAGCGCCTACGGGGTGGGCGAGCAGTACTTC
CASSPASAYGVGEQYF
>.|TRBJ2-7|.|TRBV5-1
TGCGCCAGCAGCTCCGGCGGGTACGAGCAGTACTTC
CASSSGGYEQYF
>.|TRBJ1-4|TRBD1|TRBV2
TGTGCCAGCAGTGCGGGGACAGGCAGAAATGAAAAACTGTTTTTT
CASSAGTGRNEKLFF
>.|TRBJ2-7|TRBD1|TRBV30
TGTGCCGGGGGACAGGGGGCCCGCGAGCAGTACTTC
CAGGQGAREQYF
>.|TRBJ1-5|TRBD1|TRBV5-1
TGCGCCAGCAGCGTAGGGGGGACAGAAGATCAGCCCCAGCATTTT
CASSVGGTEDQPQHF
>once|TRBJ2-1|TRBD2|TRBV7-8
TGTGCCAGCAGCTTAGGGGTAGCGGGAGGGGACAGTGAGCAGTTCTTC
CASSLGVAGGDSEQFF
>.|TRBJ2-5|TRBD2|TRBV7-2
TGTGCCAGCAGCCATAGGACTAGCGGGAAAGAGACCCAGTACTTC
CASSHRTSGKETQYF
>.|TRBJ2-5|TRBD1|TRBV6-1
TGTGCCAGCAGTGAAAGACAGGGGGCAGGGACCCAGTACTTC
CASSERQGAGTQYF
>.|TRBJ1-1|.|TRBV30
TGTGCCTGGAGTGCGACAGAGAACACTGAAGCTTTCTTT
CAWSATENTEAFF
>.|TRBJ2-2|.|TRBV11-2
TGTGCCAGCAGTTGGGCCGGGACATTAGGGACCGGGGAGCTGTTTTTT
CASSWAGTLGTGELFF